Listed below are T cell receptor beta chains from one sample, sequenced in a study of long-term antiretroviral therapy in people with HIV. Here immunoSEQ multiplex PCR was the method, and the copy in TCRdb shows in-frame clones only, minus some. The sample consists of about 30,000 clones, about 90% of them appearing once. The sequences come from unsorted PBMCs, collected 2 years after starting antiretroviral therapy. Receptors originate from a man aged 45 to 65 with HIV. Both conserved end residues are part of each CDR3. The D gene is left open where the match is weak. Rows give clone size only sometimes, using once, few, many, or a class for an expanded clone.

d_gene,v_gene,j_gene,abundance,CDR3nt,CDR3aa
.,TRBV28,TRBJ1-5,.,TGTGCCAGCAGTTCACTTCCCTGGGGGGGTTTTCAGCCCCAGCATTTT,CASSSLPWGGFQPQHF
.,TRBV7-8,TRBJ2-7,once,TGTGCCAGCAGCCCGACCAGACAGCTGTCCTACGAGCAGTACTTC,CASSPTRQLSYEQYF
.,TRBV18,TRBJ1-1,.,TGTGCCAGCTCCCCCGAGAGGGGAGATGAAGCTTTCTTT,CASSPERGDEAFF
.,TRBV28,TRBJ1-2,.,TGTGCCAGCAGTTTCGTGGAGGCCTATGGCTACACCTTC,CASSFVEAYGYTF
.,TRBV7-2,TRBJ2-2,.,TGTGCCAGCAGCTCAGGGGCGGACACCGGGGAGCTGTTTTTT,CASSSGADTGELFF
.,TRBV5-4,TRBJ2-3,.,TGTGCCAGCAGCTTGGGCCTAGATACGCAGTATTTT,CASSLGLDTQYF
.,TRBV6-6,TRBJ2-7,.,TGTGCCAGCAGCTCCCATTTCTACGAGCAGTACTTC,CASSSHFYEQYF
.,TRBV9,TRBJ2-7,.,TGTGCCAGCTCTGGAGCCGCCTACGAGCAGTACTTC,CASSGAAYEQYF
TRBD1,TRBV15,TRBJ1-1,.,TGTGCCACCAGCTTTCCCGGGACAGGGACAGCTTTCTTT,CATSFPGTGTAFF
TRBD1,TRBV14,TRBJ2-7,.,TGTGCCAGCAGCCAAGATATTCTTAGGGCCGGGACAGGGATTTACGAGCAGTACTTC,CASSQDILRAGTGIYEQYF
.,TRBV2,TRBJ2-7,few,TGTGCCAGCCACGAGAGCTCCTACGAGCAGTACTTC,CASHESSYEQYF
TRBD2,TRBV5-1,TRBJ2-1,.,TGCGCCAGCAGCACGGGACTAGCGGGACTCAATGAGCAGTTCTTC,CASSTGLAGLNEQFF
TRBD1,TRBV6-1,TRBJ2-7,few,TGTGCCAGCACCGGGACAGGGGGAGGACACGAGCAGTACTTC,CASTGTGGGHEQYF
.,TRBV4-1,TRBJ2-4,once,TGCGCCAGCAGCCAAGTGGGGTCTCGGAACATTCAGTACTTC,CASSQVGSRNIQYF
.,TRBV28,TRBJ2-7,.,TGTGCCAGCAGTTCCGGACAGTGGGGAGTCTACGAGCAGTACTTC,CASSSGQWGVYEQYF
.,TRBV6-1,TRBJ1-2,.,TGTGCCAGCAGTGAAGCGGGGTCAGGGTATGGCTACACCTTC,CASSEAGSGYGYTF
.,TRBV6-5,TRBJ2-5,.,TGTGCCAGCAGTTGGGGACACCCAAAGGCGGAGACCCAGTACTTC,CASSWGHPKAETQYF
.,TRBV21-1,TRBJ1-1,.,TGTGCCAGCACCTACTCTGGACAGGAGTTCAACACTGAAGCTTTCTTT,CASTYSGQEFNTEAFF
.,TRBV19,TRBJ1-4,.,TGTGCCAGTAGGGTTTTGGAAAATGAAAAACTGTTTTTT,CASRVLENEKLFF
.,TRBV4-3,TRBJ1-1,.,TGCGCCAGCAGCCAAGGAGACAGTGAAGCTTTCTTT,CASSQGDSEAFF
.,TRBV7-9,TRBJ2-4,.,TGTGCCAGCAGCTTAGACGGTCCAGCCAAAAACATTCAGTACTTC,CASSLDGPAKNIQYF
.,TRBV5-1,TRBJ1-4,.,TGCGCCAGCAGCTTTACCCCGGGGGCTAATGAAAAACTGTTTTTT,CASSFTPGANEKLFF
.,TRBV19,TRBJ1-5,.,TGTGCCAGTAGTATAGGAAGGGCAGATCAGCCCCAGCATTTT,CASSIGRADQPQHF
.,TRBV13,TRBJ1-3,.,TGTGCCAGCAGCTTACTCCAGGGGCTGAGTAACACCATATATTTT,CASSLLQGLSNTIYF
.,TRBV7-2,TRBJ2-1,.,TGTGCCAGCAGCCCGACAGTTTCCTACAATGAGCAGTTCTTC,CASSPTVSYNEQFF
.,TRBV27,TRBJ2-1,.,TGTGCCAGCGGCCCCCTTGAGACAACTTTCCCCCAGTTCTTC,CASGPLETTFPQFF
TRBD1,TRBV27,TRBJ2-1,once,TGTGCCAGCAGGATGACAGGGGGCGCCTACAATGAGCAGTTCTTC,CASRMTGGAYNEQFF
TRBD2,TRBV13,TRBJ2-1,.,TGTGCCAGCAGCTTAACTAGCGGGGGGTATGAGCAGTTCTTC,CASSLTSGGYEQFF
.,TRBV4-1,TRBJ2-7,.,TGCGCCAGCAGCCAAGTATTAGCCGGGACCCCCAACTACGAGCAGTACTTC,CASSQVLAGTPNYEQYF
TRBD2,TRBV5-4,TRBJ2-3,.,TGTGCCAGCAGCACCATAGCGGGAGATACGCAGTATTTT,CASSTIAGDTQYF
.,TRBV5-1,TRBJ2-1,.,TGCGCCAGCAGCTTGGCGCCAAATGAGCAGTTCTTC,CASSLAPNEQFF
.,TRBV28,TRBJ1-5,.,TGTGCCAGCAGCCCCAGGGAGCGAGGGCAGCCCCAGCATTTT,CASSPRERGQPQHF
.,TRBV10-3,TRBJ2-7,.,TGTGCCATCAGTGAGTCGTTCATATCCTACGAGCAGTACTTC,CAISESFISYEQYF
TRBD1,TRBV7-9,TRBJ1-1,.,TGTGCCAGCAGCGTCGGGACAGTGAACACTGAAGCTTTCTTT,CASSVGTVNTEAFF
.,TRBV30,TRBJ1-5,.,TGTGCCTGGAACCTCCAGGGCGGGGGCAATCAGCCCCAGCATTTT,CAWNLQGGGNQPQHF
TRBD2,TRBV7-3,TRBJ2-1,.,TGTGCCAGCAGCTTACTAGCGGGGGGGCTTGACGGTGAGCAGTTCTTC,CASSLLAGGLDGEQFF
.,TRBV28,TRBJ2-7,.,TGTGCCAGCAGTCTGGTGCCCTACGAGCAGTACTTC,CASSLVPYEQYF
TRBD1,TRBV19,TRBJ1-6,.,TGTGCCAGTAGATCGACAGGGAAGGTTAATTCACCCCTCCACTTT,CASRSTGKVNSPLHF
.,TRBV11-3,TRBJ2-5,.,TGTGCCAGCAGCTTAAACGGTGAGGGAGAGACCCAGTACTTC,CASSLNGEGETQYF
.,TRBV5-5,TRBJ2-1,.,TGTGCCAGCAGCAAAGCCCCGGGACTGACGTTCAATGAGCAGTTCTTC,CASSKAPGLTFNEQFF
.,TRBV7-2,TRBJ1-3,.,TGTGCCAGCAGCCCATCGGGCTCTGGAAACACCATATATTTT,CASSPSGSGNTIYF
.,TRBV9,TRBJ2-2,.,TGTGCCAGCAGCGTAAAGGGGTTGTCCGGGGAGCTGTTTTTT,CASSVKGLSGELFF
TRBD1,TRBV15,TRBJ2-7,few,TGTGCCACCAGCAGTGGGGACAGCCACTCCTACGAGCAGTACTTC,CATSSGDSHSYEQYF
.,TRBV30,TRBJ2-7,.,TGTGCCTGGAGTGGAGGTGCTGCTGGCGAGCAGTACTTC,CAWSGGAAGEQYF
.,TRBV19,TRBJ1-5,few,TGTGCCAGTAGGTTGGGAAGACTGATTAATCAGCCCCAGCATTTT,CASRLGRLINQPQHF
.,TRBV2,TRBJ1-1,once,TGTGCCAGCAGTGAGAAAGTAGGGCCCACTGAAGCTTTCTTT,CASSEKVGPTEAFF
.,TRBV20-1,TRBJ1-1,.,TGCAGTGTCCTGAACACTGAAGCTTTCTTT,CSVLNTEAFF
.,TRBV25-1,TRBJ1-5,.,TGTGCCAGCAGGCCCGGGTCGGGCAATCAGCCCCAGCATTTT,CASRPGSGNQPQHF
TRBD1,TRBV5-5,TRBJ2-7,.,TGTGCCAGCAGCTTGGACCTGACAGGGCTCTACGAGCAGTACTTC,CASSLDLTGLYEQYF
TRBD2,TRBV7-2,TRBJ2-3,.,TGTGCCAGCAGCTTCCAGCGGGGGGGCCTAGATACGCAGTATTTT,CASSFQRGGLDTQYF
.,TRBV4-3,TRBJ1-4,.,TGCGCCAGCAGCCAAGATAAGGGTAGGGGGGAAAAACTGTTTTTT,CASSQDKGRGEKLFF
.,TRBV2,TRBJ1-6,.,TGTGCCAGCAAGGTCTTAGGACGGCATATTAATTCACCCCTCCACTTT,CASKVLGRHINSPLHF
.,TRBV10-3,TRBJ2-7,few,TGTGCCATCACCGCAGGGGACTACGAGCAGTACTTC,CAITAGDYEQYF
.,TRBV20-1,TRBJ2-7,.,TGCAGTGTGGGCGAGCAGTACTTC,CSVGEQYF